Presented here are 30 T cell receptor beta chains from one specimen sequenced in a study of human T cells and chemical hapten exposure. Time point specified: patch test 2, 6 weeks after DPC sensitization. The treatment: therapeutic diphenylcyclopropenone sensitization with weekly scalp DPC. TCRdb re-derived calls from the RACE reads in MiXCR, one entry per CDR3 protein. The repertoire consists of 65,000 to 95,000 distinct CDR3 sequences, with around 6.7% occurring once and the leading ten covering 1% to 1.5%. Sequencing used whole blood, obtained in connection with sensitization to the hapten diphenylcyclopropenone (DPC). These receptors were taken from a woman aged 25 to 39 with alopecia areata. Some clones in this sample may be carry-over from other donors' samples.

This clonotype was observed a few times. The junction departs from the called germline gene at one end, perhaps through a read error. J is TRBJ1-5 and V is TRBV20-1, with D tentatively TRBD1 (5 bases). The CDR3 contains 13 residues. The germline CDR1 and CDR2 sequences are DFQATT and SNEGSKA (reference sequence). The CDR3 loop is CSARGRGNQPQNF. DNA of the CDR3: TGCAGTGCTAGAGGGCGGGGCAATCAGCCCCAGAATTTT.

CDR3 amino acids: CSARGSMNTEAFF. The CDR3 region has the DNA TGCAGTGCTAGAGGAAGTATGAACACTGAAGCTTTCTTT. The rearrangement joins TRBV20-1 to TRBJ1-1, with D uncertain. Trimming removed 1 base at V and 0 bases at J, with 6 bases between. The CDR3 totals 13 residues. Looked up from germline, CDR1 is DFQATT and CDR2 is SNEGSKA (reference sequence).

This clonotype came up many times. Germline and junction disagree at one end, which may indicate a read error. The CDR3 here is CASSLGGYGSDTQYF. The DNA for the CDR3 is TGTGCTAGCAGCTTAGGGGGATATGGCTCAGATACGCAGTATTTT. The V gene is TRBV7-7, the J gene TRBJ2-3, with D possibly matching TRBD1 (6 bases). The CDR3 consists of 15 residues. Germline V gives CDR1 SSHAT, CDR2 FNYEAQ (reference sequence). Full variable domain (remainder filled in from reference TRBV7-7 and TRBJ2-3): GAGVSQSPRYKVTKRGQDVTLRCDPISSHATLYWYQQALGQGPEFLTYFNYEAQPDKSGLPSDRFSAERPEGSISTLTIQRTEQRDSAMYRCASSLGGYGSDTQYFGPGTRLTVL.

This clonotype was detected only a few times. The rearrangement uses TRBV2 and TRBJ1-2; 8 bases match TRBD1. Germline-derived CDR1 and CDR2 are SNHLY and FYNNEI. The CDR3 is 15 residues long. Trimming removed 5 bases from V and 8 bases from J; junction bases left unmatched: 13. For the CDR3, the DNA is TGTGCCAGCAGTTCAAGCAGGGGGCGTTCATCCGGCTACACCTTC. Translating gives CASSSSRGRSSGYTF. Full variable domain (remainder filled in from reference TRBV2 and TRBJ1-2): EPEVTQTPSHQVTQMGQEVILRCVPISNHLYFYWYRQILGQKVEFLVSFYNNEISEKSEIFDDQFSVERPDGSNFTLKIRSTKLEDSAMYFCASSSSRGRSSGYTFGSGTRLTVV.

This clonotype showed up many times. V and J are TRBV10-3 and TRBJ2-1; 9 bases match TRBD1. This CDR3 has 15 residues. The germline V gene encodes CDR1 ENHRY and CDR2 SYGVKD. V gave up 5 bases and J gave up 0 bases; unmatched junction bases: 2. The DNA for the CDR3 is TGTGCCATCAGTACACAGGGGGCCTCCTACAATGAGCAGTTCTTC. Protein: CAISTQGASYNEQFF.

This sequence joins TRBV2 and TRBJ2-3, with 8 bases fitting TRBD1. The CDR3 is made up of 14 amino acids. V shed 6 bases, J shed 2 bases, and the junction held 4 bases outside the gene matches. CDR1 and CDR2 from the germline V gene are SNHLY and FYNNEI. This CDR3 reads CASRDRAPTDTQYF. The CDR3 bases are TGTGCCAGCAGGGACAGGGCTCCCACAGATACGCAGTATTTT.

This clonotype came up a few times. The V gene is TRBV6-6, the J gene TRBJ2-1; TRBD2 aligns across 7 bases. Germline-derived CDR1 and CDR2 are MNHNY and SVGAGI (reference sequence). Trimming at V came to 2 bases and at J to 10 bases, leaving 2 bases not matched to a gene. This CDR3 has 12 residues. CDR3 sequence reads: CASSYVGLEQFF. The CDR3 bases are TGTGCCAGCAGTTACGTGGGACTAGAGCAGTTCTTC.

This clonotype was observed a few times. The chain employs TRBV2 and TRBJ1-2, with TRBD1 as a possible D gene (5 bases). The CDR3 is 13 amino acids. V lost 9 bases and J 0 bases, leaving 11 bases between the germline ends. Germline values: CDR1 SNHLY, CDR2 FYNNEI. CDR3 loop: CASFRQTNYGYTF. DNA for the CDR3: TGTGCCAGTTTCCGACAGACTAACTATGGCTACACCTTC.

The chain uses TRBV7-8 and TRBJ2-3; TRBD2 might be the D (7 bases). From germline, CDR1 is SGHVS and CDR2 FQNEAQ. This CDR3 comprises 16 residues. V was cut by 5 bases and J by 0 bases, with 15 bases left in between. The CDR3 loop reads CASSLRGATSTDTQYF. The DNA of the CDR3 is TGTGCCAGCAGCCTCCGGGGGGCCACTAGCACAGATACGCAGTATTTT.

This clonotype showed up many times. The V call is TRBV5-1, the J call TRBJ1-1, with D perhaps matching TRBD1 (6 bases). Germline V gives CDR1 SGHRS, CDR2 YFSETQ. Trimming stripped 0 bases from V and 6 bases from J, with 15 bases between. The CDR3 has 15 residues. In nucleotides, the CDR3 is TGCGCCAGCAGCTTGGGAGGGGCACAGGGTGCTGAAGCTTTCTTT. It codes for CASSLGGAQGAEAFF.

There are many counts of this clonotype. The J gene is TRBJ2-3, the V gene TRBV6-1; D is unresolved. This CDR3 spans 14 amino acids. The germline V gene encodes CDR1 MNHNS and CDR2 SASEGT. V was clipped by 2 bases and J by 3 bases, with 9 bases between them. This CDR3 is CASSESGRTDTQYF. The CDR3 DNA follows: TGTGCCAGCAGTGAATCTGGACGAACAGATACGCAGTATTTT.

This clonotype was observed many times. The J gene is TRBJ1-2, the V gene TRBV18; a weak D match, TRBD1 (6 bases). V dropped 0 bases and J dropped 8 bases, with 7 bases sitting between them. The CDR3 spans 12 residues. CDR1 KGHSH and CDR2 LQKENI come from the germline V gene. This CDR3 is CASSPPGAGYTF. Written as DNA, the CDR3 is TGTGCCAGCTCACCACCGGGGGCCGGCTACACCTTC.

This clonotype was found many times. CDR3 loop: CASSSGTEVGYTF. The CDR3 nucleotides are TGTGCCAGCAGCTCCGGGACAGAAGTTGGCTACACCTTC. The rearrangement links TRBV7-8 to TRBJ1-2; 7 bases map to TRBD1. The germline V gene encodes CDR1 SGHVS and CDR2 FQNEAQ. This CDR3 comprises 13 residues. The V and J ends lost 4 bases and 7 bases, in that order; junction bases with no gene match: 6.

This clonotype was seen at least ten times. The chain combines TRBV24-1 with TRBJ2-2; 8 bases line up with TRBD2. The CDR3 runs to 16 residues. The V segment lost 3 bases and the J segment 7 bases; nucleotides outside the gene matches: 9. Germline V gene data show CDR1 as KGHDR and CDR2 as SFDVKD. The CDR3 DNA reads TGTGCCACCAGTGATACGGGACTAGGCGTGAGCGGGGAGCTGTTTTTT. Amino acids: CATSDTGLGVSGELFF.

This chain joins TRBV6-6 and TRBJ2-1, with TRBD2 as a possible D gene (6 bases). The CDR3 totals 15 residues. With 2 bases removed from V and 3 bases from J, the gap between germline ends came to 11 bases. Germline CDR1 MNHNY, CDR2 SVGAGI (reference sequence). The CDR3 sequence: CASSYGGELYNEQFF. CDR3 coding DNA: TGTGCCAGCAGTTACGGAGGGGAACTCTACAATGAGCAGTTCTTC.

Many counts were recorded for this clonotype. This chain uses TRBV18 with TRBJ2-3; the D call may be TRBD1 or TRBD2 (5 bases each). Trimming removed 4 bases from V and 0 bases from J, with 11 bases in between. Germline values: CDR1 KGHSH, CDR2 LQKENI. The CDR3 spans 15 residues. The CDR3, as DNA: TGTGCCAGCTCACGAGAGGGGTTTAGCACAGATACGCAGTATTTT. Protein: CASSREGFSTDTQYF.

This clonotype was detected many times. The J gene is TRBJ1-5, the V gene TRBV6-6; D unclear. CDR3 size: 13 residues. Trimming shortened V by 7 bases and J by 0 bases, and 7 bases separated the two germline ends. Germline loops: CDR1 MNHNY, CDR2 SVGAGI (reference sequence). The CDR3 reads CASTSRSNQPQHF. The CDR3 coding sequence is TGTGCCAGCACGTCACGTAGCAATCAGCCCCAGCATTTT.

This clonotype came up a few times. CDR3 DNA: TGTGCCAGCAGCCGGACAGGGGCTGAAGCTTTCTTT. Protein: CASSRTGAEAFF. The chain recombines TRBV7-2 with TRBJ1-1, with TRBD1 matching 9 bases. This CDR3 region has 12 residues. The germline V gene has CDR1 SGHTA and CDR2 FQGNSA. Trimming cost V 5 bases and J 6 bases; bases outside gene matches: 1.

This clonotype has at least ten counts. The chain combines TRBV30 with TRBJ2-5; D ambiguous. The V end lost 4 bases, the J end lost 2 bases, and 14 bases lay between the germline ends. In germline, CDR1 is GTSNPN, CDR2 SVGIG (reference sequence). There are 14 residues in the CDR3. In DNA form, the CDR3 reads TGTGCCTGGAACCCGGTGTCCCAGCAAGAGACCCAGTACTTC. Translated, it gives CAWNPVSQQETQYF.

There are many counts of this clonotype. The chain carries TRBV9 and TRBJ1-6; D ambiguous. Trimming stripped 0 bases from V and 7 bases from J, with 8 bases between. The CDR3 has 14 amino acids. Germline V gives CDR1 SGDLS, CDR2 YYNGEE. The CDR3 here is CASSVADGNSPLHF. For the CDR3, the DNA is TGTGCCAGCAGCGTAGCGGACGGAAATTCACCCCTCCACTTT.

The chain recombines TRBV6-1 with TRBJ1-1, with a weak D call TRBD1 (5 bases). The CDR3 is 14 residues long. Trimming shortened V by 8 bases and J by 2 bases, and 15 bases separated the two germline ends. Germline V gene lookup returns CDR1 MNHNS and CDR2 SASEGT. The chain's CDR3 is CASRAGTTNTEAFF. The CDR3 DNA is TGTGCCAGCCGTGCCGGGACTACCAACACTGAAGCTTTCTTT.

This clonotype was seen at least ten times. Written as DNA, the CDR3 is TGTGCCAGCTCACCGGACAGGGGGAGGAATGAGCAGTTCTTC. Protein product: CASSPDRGRNEQFF. This rearrangement joins TRBV18 to TRBJ2-1, with TRBD1 matching 10 bases. This CDR3 comprises 14 residues. Losses at the gene ends were 3 bases for V and 7 bases for J; bases not matched to a gene: 3. CDR1 KGHSH and CDR2 LQKENI come from the germline V gene.

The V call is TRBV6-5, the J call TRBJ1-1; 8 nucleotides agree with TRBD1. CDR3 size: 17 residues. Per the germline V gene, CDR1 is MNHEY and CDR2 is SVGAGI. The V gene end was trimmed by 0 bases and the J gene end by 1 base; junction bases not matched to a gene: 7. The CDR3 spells CASSYSAPGTGNTEAFF. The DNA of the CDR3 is TGTGCCAGCAGTTACTCGGCCCCCGGGACAGGGAACACTGAAGCTTTCTTT.

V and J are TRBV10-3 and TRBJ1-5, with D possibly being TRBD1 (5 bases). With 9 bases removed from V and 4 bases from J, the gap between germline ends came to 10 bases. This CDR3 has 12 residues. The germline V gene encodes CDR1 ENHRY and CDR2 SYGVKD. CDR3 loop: CAISGGNQPQHF. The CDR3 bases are TGTGCCATTAGCGGGGGAAATCAGCCCCAGCATTTT.

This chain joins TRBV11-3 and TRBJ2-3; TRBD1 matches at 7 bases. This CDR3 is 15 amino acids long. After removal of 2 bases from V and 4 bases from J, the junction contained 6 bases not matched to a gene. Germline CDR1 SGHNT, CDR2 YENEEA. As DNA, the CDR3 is TGTGCCAGCAGCTTAAACAGGGGCCGGGCAGATACGCAGTATTTT. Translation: CASSLNRGRADTQYF.

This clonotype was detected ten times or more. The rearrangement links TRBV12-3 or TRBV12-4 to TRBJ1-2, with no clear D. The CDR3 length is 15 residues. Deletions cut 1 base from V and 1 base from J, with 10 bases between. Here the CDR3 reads CASSLGASVNYGYTF. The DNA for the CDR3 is TGTGCCAGCAGTTTAGGGGCCAGCGTTAACTATGGCTACACCTTC.

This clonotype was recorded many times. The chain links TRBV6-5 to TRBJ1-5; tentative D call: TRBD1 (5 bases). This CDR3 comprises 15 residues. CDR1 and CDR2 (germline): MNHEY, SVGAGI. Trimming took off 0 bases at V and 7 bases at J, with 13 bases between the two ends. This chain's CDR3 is CASSYSGASTQPQHF. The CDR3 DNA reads TGTGCCAGCAGTTACTCAGGGGCCAGTACACAGCCCCAGCATTTT.

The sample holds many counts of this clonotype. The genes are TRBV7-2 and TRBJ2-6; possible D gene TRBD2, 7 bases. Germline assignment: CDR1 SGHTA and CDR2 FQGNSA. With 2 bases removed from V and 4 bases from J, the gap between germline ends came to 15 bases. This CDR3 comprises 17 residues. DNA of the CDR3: TGTGCCAGCAGCTTATGGGGGGGGGCTTACGGGGCCAACGTCCTGACTTTC. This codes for CASSLWGGAYGANVLTF.

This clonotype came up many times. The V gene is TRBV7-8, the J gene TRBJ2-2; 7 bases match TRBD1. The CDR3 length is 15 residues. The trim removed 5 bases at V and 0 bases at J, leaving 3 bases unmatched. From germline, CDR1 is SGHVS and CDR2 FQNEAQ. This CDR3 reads CASSPDRANTGELFF. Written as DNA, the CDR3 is TGTGCCAGCAGCCCCGACAGGGCGAACACCGGGGAGCTGTTTTTT.

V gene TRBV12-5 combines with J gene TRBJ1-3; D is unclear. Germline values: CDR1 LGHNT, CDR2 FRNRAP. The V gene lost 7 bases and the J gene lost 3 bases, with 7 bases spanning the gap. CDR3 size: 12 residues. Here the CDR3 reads CASAQGGNTIYF. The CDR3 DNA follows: TGTGCTAGTGCCCAAGGTGGAAACACCATATATTTT.